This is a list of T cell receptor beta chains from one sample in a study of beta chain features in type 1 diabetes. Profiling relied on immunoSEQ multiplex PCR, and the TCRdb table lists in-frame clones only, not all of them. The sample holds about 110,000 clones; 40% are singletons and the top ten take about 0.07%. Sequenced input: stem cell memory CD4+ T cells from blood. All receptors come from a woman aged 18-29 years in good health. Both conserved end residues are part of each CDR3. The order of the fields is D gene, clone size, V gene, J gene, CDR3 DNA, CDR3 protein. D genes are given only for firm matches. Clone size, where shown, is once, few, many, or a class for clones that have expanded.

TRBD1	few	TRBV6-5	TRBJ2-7	TGTGCCAGCCGAGTACAGGGGGATTACGAGCAGTACTTC	CASRVQGDYEQYF
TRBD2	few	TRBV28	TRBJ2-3	TGTGCCAGCAGTTCGCCGGGACTAAGCACAGATACGCAGTATTTT	CASSSPGLSTDTQYF
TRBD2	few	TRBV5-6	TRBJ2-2	TGTGCCAGCAGCTTTGAGGGACTAGCGGGAGGGCCCTCCGGGGAGCTGTTTTTT	CASSFEGLAGGPSGELFF
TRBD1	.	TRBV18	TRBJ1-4	TGTGCCAGCTCACCACAAGGGACAGGGAATGAAAAACTGTTTTTT	CASSPQGTGNEKLFF
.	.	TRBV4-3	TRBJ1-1	TGCGCCAGCAGCCAAGCCATGAACACTGAAGCTTTCTTT	CASSQAMNTEAFF
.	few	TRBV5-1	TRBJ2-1	TGCGCCAGCAGCTTGTTAGCGGAAAACAATGAGCAGTTCTTC	CASSLLAENNEQFF
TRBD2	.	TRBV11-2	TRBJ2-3	TGTGCCAGCAGCCAGGGACTAGACACAGATACGCAGTATTTT	CASSQGLDTDTQYF
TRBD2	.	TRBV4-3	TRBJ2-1	TGCGCCAGCAGCCAAGGGGGAGGGCGGAACTCCTACAATGAGCAGTTCTTC	CASSQGGGRNSYNEQFF
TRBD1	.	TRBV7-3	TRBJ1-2	TGTGCCAGCAGCTTAACGGGGACAGGGTGGAGTGGCTACACCTTC	CASSLTGTGWSGYTF
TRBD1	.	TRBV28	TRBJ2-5	TGTGCCAGCAGTTTTCTGGGACAGGGCCAAGAGACCCAGTACTTC	CASSFLGQGQETQYF
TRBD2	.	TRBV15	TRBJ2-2	TGTGCCACCAGCAGAGCGGGACTAGCGGCGAACACCGGGGAGCTGTTTTTT	CATSRAGLAANTGELFF
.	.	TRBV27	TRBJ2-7	TGTGCCAGCAGTTTCCCCCTCAGCGAGCAGTACTTC	CASSFPLSEQYF
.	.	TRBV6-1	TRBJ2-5	TGTGCCAGCAGGGCCGGGGGAGTGGAAGAGACCCAGTACTTC	CASRAGGVEETQYF
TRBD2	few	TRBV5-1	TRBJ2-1	TGCGCCAGCAGCTTGTTAGCTAGCGGGACTTCGCTCTCCTACAATGAGCAGTTCTTC	CASSLLASGTSLSYNEQFF
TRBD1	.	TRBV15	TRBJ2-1	TGTGCCACCAGCGCCGGGACAGGGGGCTACAATGAGCAGTTCTTC	CATSAGTGGYNEQFF
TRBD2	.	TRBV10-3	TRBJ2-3	TGTGCCATCAGTGAGTTAACTAGCGTAAGCACAGATACGCAGTATTTT	CAISELTSVSTDTQYF
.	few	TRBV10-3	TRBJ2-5	TGTGCCATCGCAGGCTTCCAAGAGACCCAGTACTTC	CAIAGFQETQYF
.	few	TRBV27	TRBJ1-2	TGTGCCAGCTATAACAGGGTTACAAGGGGCTACACCTTC	CASYNRVTRGYTF
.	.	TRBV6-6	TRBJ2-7	TGTGCCAGCAGTTACCAGGCAGGGGGGAGCAAGCAGTACTTC	CASSYQAGGSKQYF
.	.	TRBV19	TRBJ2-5	TGTGCCAGTAGTAGCGACAGGAAGACCCAGTACTTC	CASSSDRKTQYF
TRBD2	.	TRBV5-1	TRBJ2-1	TGCGCCAGCAGGACTAGCGGGAGTTCATACAATGAGCAGTTCTTC	CASRTSGSSYNEQFF
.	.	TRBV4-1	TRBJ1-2	TGCGCCAGCAGCCAAATCGGGGGGAACGGTGGCTACACCTTC	CASSQIGGNGGYTF
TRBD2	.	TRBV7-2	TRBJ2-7	TGTGCCAGCAGCGCGGGACTAGCGGGGATCTACGAGCAGTACTTC	CASSAGLAGIYEQYF
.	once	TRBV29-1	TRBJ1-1	TGCAGCGTTGTGCGGCAAGGAGTCGCTGAAGCTTTCTTT	CSVVRQGVAEAFF
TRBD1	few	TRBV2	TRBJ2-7	TGTGCCAGCACCCCCTTAGGGGGCCTCGTACACTTC	CASTPLGGLVHF
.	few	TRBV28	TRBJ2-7	TGTGCCAGCAACGGGGGAGCCCTTTACGAGCAGTACTTC	CASNGGALYEQYF
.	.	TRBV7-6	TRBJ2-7	TGTGCCAGCAGCTTAGAAGCAGGGGCCGCCTACGAGCAGTACTTC	CASSLEAGAAYEQYF
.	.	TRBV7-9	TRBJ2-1	TGTGCCAGCAGCTCCCCCCGTTCGTACAATGAGCAGTTCTTC	CASSSPRSYNEQFF
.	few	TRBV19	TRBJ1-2	TGTGCCAGTAGTATAGGGGCAGGCCCCTATGGCTACACCTTC	CASSIGAGPYGYTF